Below are 3 T cell receptor beta chains sequenced from a single sample in a study of blood T cells in healthy people across ages. It was with a sample-barcoded 5' primer and a J-beta primer mix that a second PCR of roughly 6 to 12 cycles was run. TCRdb called the 5' RACE reads again in MiXCR, with one record for every CDR3 protein. The table records around 800,000 distinct CDR3 sequences, under 45% of them present only once. The sample consisted of blood. The receptors derive from a man aged 55 to 70 in good health.

The sample holds a few counts of this clonotype. V and J are TRBV7-9 and TRBJ2-2; D is possibly TRBD2 (6 bases). V was pared by 5 bases and J by 6 bases, with 7 bases between. Germline CDR1 and CDR2: SEHNR and FQNEAQ (reference sequence). This CDR3 is built from 12 residues. CDR3 sequence reads: CASSGGPGELFF. CDR3 bases: TGTGCCAGCAGCGGAGGGCCCGGGGAGCTGTTTTTT.

This chain joins TRBV6-5 and TRBJ2-4, with TRBD2 matching over 7 bases. Germline lookup yields CDR1 MNHEY and CDR2 SVGAGI. The CDR3 runs to 15 residues. The V and J ends lost 6 bases and 0 bases, in that order; junction bases with no gene match: 5. As DNA, the CDR3 is TGTGCCAGCAGCGAGGGCGGGGGAGCCAAAAACATTCAGTACTTC. Amino acids: CASSEGGGAKNIQYF.

In this sample, this clonotype turned up a few times. The V call is TRBV6-6, the J call TRBJ2-7, with 7 bases identical to TRBD1. Trimming cost V 5 bases and J 2 bases; bases outside gene matches: 6. Germline loops: CDR1 MNHNY, CDR2 SVGAGI (reference sequence). This CDR3 is 14 amino acids long. The CDR3 loop reads CASSNRQGPYEQYF. CDR3 in DNA: TGTGCCAGCAGTAACCGACAGGGTCCCTACGAGCAGTACTTC.